This TCR beta chain was recovered during a study of technical replicates of blood from a few donors. Unmatched junction bases numbered 4, after V lost 6 bases and J lost 6 bases. Germline-derived CDR1 and CDR2 are SNHLY and FYNNEI. The CDR3 is made up of 15 amino acids. Assay: immunoSEQ multiplex PCR; the TCRdb copy retains only in-frame clones and omits some. Among 95,000 to 100,000 clones, approximately 96% were seen once, and the ten largest hold roughly 0.21%. The chain is built from TRBV2 and TRBJ2-1; TRBD2 matches 14 bases. The receptor was isolated from a human donor in good health. What was sequenced was T cells isolated from PBMCs. CDR3: CASSMGLAGVNEQFF. The CDR3 DNA reads as TGTGCCAGCAGCATGGGACTAGCGGGAGTCAATGAGCAGTTCTTC.